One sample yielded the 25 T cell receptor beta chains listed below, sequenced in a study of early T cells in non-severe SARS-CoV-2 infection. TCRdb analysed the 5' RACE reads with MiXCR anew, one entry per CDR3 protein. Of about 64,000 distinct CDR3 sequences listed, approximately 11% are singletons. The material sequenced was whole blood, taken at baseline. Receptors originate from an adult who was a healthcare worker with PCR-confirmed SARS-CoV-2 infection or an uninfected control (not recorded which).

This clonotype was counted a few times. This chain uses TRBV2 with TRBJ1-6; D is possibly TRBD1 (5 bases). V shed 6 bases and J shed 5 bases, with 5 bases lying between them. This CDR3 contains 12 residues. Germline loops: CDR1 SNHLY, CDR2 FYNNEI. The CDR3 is CASRGDNSPLHF. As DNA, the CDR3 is TGTGCCAGCAGAGGGGATAATTCACCCCTCCACTTT. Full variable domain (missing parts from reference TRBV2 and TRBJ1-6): EPEVTQTPSHQVTQMGQEVILRCVPISNHLYFYWYRQILGQKVEFLVSFYNNEISEKSEIFDDQFSVERPDGSNFTLKIRSTKLEDSAMYFCASRGDNSPLHFGNGTRLTVT.

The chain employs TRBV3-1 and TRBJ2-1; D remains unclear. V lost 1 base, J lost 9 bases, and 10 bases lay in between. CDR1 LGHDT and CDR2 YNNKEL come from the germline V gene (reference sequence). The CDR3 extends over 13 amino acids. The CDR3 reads CASSQGRGAEQFF. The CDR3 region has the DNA TGTGCCAGCAGCCAAGGTCGAGGCGCTGAGCAGTTCTTC.

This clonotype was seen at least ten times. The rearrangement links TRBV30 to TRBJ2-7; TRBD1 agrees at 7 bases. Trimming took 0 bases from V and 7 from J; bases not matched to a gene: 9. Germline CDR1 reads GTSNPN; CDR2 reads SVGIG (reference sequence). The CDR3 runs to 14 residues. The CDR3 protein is CAWSVQGTFGEQYF. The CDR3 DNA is TGTGCCTGGAGTGTACAGGGGACCTTCGGGGAGCAGTACTTC.

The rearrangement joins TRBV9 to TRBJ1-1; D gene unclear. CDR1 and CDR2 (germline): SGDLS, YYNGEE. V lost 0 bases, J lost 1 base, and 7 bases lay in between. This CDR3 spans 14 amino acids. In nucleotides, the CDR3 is TGTGCCAGCAGCGTAGGTGCCTCGAACACTGAAGCTTTCTTT. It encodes CASSVGASNTEAFF.

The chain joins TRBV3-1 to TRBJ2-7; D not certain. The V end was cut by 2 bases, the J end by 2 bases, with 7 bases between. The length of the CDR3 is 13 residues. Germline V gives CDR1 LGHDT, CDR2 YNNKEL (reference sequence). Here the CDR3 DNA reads TGTGCCAGCAGCCAATTTCGGGCCTACGAGCAGTACTTC. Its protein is CASSQFRAYEQYF.

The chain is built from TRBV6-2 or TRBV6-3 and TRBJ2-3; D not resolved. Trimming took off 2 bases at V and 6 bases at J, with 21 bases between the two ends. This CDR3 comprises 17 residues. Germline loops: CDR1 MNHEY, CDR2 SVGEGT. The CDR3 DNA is TGTGCCAGCAGTTACCCTCACGGGCGGACCGACCGTGATACGCAGTATTTT. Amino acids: CASSYPHGRTDRDTQYF.

CDR3 coding DNA: TGCGCCAGCAGGGCAGTAGCGGGTTCCTACAATGAGCAGTTCTTC. Its protein is CASRAVAGSYNEQFF. V is TRBV5-1 and J is TRBJ2-1, with 7 bases fitting TRBD2. Germline V CDR1 and CDR2: SGHRS, YFSETQ. J lost 1 base, V lost 5 bases, and 6 bases had no gene match. This CDR3 is built from 15 residues.

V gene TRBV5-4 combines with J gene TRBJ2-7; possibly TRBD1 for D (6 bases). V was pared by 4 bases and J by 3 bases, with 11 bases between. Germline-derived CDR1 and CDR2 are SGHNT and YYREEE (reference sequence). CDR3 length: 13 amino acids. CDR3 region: CASSHQDSYEQYF. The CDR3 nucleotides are TGTGCCAGCAGCCACCAGGACAGCTACGAGCAGTACTTC.

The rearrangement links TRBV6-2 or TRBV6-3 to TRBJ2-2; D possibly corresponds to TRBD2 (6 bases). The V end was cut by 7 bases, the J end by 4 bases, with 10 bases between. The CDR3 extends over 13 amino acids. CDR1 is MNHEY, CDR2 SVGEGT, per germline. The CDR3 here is CASKGTATGELFF. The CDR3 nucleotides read TGTGCCAGCAAAGGGACTGCCACCGGGGAGCTGTTTTTT.

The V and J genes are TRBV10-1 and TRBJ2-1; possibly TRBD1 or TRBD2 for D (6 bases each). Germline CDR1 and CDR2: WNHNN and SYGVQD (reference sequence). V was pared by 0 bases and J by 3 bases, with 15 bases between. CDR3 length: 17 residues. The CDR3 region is CASSESRRGPNYNEQFF. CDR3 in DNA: TGCGCCAGCAGTGAGTCGAGACGGGGGCCCAACTACAATGAGCAGTTCTTC.

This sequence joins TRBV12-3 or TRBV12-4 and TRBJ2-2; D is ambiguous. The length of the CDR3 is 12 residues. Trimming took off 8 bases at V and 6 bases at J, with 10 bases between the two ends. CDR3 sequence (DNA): TGTGCCAGCGGCTACTTGTCCGGGGAGCTGTTTTTT. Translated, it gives CASGYLSGELFF.

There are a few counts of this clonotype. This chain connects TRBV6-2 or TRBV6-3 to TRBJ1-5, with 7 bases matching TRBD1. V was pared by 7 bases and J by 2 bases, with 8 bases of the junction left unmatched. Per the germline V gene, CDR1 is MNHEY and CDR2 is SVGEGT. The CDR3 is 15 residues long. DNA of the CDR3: TGTGCCAGCAACCAACAGGGGAGAGGCAATCAGCCCCAGCATTTT. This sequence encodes CASNQQGRGNQPQHF.

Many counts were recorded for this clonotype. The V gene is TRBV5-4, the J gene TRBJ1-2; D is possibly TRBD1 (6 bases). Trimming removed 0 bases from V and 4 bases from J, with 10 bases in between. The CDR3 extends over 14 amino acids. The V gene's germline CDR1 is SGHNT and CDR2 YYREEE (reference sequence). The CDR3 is CASSLGVGAYGYTF. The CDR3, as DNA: TGTGCCAGCAGCTTGGGAGTGGGGGCCTATGGCTACACCTTC.

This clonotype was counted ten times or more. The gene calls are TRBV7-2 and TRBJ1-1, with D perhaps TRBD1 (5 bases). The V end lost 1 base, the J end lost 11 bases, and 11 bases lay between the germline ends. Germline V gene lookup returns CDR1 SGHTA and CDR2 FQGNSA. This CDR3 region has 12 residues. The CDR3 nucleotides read TGTGCCAGCAGCTTAGTTGGCAGGGACGCTTTCTTT. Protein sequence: CASSLVGRDAFF.

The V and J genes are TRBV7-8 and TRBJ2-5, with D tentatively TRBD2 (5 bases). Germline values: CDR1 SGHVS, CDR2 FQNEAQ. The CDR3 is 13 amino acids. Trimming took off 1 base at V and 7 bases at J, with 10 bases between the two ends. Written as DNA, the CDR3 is TGTGCCAGCAGCTTAGGTGACGAGGGGACCCAGTACTTC. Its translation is CASSLGDEGTQYF.

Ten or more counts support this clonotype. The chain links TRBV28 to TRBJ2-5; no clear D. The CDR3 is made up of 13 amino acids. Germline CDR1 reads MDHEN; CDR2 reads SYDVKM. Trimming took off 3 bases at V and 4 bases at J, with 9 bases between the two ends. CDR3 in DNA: TGTGCCAGCAGTTTTCCCGGGTCAGAGACCCAGTACTTC. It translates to CASSFPGSETQYF.

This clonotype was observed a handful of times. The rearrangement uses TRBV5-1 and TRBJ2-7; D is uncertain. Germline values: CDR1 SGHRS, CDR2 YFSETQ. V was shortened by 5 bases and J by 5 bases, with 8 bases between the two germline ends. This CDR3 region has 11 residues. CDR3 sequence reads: CASSEANEQYF. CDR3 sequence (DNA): TGCGCCAGCAGTGAGGCCAACGAGCAGTACTTC.

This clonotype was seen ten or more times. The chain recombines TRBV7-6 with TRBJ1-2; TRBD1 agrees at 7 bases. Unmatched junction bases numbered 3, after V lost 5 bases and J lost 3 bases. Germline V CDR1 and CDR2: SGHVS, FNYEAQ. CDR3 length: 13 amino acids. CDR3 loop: CASSPDRDYGYTF. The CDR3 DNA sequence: TGTGCCAGCAGCCCAGACAGGGACTATGGCTACACCTTC.

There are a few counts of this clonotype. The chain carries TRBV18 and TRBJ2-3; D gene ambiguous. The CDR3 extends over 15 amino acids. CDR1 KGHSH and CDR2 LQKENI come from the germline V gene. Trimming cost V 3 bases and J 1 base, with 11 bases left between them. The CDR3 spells CASSPINSRTDTQYF. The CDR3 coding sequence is TGTGCCAGCTCACCTATTAATTCCCGCACAGATACGCAGTATTTT.

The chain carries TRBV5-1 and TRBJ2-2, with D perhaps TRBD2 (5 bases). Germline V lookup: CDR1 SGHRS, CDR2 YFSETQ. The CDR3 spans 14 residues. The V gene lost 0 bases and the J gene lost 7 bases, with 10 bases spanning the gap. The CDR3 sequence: CASSLVDGGGELFF. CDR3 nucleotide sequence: TGCGCCAGCAGCTTGGTGGATGGAGGCGGGGAGCTGTTTTTT.

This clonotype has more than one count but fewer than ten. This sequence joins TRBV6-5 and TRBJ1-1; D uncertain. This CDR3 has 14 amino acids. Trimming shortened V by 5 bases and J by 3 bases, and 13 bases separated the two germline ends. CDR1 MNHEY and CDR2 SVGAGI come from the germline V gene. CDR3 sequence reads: CASSREGSYTEAFF. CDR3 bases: TGTGCCAGCAGTCGGGAAGGATCTTACACTGAAGCTTTCTTT.

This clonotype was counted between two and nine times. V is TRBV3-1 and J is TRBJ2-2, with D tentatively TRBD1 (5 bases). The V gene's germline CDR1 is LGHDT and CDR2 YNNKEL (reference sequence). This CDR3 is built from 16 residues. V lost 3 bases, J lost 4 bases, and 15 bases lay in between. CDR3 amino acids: CASSQTWTKLTGELFF. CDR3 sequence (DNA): TGTGCCAGCAGCCAGACCTGGACAAAGCTCACCGGGGAGCTGTTTTTT.

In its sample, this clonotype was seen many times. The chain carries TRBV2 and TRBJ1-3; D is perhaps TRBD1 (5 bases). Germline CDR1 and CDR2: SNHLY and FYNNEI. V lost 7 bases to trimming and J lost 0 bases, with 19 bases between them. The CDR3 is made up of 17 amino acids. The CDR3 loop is CASNSRTSLSSGNTIYF. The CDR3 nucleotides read TGTGCCAGCAATTCGAGGACATCGCTGAGCTCTGGAAACACCATATATTTT.

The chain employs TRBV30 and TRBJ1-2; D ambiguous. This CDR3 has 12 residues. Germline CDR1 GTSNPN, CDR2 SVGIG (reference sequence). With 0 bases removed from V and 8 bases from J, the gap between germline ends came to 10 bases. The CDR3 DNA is TGTGCCTGGAGTGTACTGATGGGGGGCTACACCTTC. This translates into CAWSVLMGGYTF.

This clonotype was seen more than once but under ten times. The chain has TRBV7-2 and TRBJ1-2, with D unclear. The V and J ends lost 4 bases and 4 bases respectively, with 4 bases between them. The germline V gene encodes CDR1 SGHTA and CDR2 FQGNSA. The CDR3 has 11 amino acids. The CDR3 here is CASSSRYGYTF. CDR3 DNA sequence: TGTGCCAGCAGCTCCCGCTATGGCTACACCTTC.